The TCR beta chain under discussion was sequenced for a study of metastatic and nonmetastatic thyroid tumors. TCRdb reassembled clones from the PCR reads with MiXCR. The table lists tens of thousands of clones, more than 20% of them singletons. Study findings and constraints: In blood and tumor, TCR beta diversity was reportedly significantly higher in malignant thyroid tumors than in benign nodules.

The CDR3 has 17 residues. CDR1 and CDR2 (germline): SGHRS, YFSETQ. The ends lost 0 bases at V and 4 bases at J; junction bases unmatched: 8. Among the patients, none had received any treatment before thyroid surgery. Points on this clone: Antigen: not known.

The source of this sequence is a female donor with papillary thyroid cancer or a benign thyroid nodule (not recorded which). Some clones in this sample may be carry-over from other donors' samples. This sequence joins TRBV5-1 and TRBJ2-2; 8 positions match TRBD1. Sequences were obtained from blood. Written as DNA, the CDR3 is TGCGCCAGCAGCTTGGAGTTATTCGGGACAGGCACCGGGGAGCTGTTTTTT. It is translated as CASSLELFGTGTGELFF.